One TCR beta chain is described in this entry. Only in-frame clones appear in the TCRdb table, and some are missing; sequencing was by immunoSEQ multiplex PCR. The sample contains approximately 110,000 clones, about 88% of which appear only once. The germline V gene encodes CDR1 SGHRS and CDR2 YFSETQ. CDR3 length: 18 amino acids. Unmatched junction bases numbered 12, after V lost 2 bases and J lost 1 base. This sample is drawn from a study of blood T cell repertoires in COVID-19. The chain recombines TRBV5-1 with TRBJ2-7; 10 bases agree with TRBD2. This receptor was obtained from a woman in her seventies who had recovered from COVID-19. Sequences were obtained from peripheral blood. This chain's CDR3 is CASSFTSGTTKISYEQYF. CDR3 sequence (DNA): TGCGCCAGCAGCTTTACTAGCGGGACGACAAAAATATCCTACGAGCAGTACTTC.